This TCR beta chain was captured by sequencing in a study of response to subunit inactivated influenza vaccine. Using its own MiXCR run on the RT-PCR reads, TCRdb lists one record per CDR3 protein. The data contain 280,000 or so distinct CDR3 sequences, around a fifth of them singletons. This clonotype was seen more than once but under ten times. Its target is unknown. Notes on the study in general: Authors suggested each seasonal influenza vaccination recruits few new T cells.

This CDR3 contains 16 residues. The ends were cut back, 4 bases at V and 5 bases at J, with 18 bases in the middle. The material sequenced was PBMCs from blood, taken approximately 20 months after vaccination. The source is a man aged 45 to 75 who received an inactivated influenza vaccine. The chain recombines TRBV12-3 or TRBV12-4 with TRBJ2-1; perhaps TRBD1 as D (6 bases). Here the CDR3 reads CASSSPGAGRDNEQFF. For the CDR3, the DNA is TGTGCCAGCAGTTCCCCAGGGGCAGGGCGCGACAATGAGCAGTTCTTC.